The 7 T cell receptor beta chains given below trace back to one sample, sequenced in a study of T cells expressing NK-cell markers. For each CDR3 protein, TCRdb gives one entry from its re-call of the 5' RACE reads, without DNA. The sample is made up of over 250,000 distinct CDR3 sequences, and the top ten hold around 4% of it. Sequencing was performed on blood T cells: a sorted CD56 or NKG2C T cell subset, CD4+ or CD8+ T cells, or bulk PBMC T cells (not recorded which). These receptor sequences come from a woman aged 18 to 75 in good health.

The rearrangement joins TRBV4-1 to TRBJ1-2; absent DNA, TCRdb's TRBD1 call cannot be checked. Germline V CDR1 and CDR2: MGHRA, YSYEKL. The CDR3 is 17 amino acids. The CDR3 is CASSQPTGSKTNYGYTF.

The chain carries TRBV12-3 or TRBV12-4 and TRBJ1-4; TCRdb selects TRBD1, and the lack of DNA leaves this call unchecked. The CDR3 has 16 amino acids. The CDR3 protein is CASSFQIPGAGEKLFF.

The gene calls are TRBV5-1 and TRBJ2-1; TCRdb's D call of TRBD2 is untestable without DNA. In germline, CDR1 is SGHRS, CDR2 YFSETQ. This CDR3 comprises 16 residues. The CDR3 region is CASSLEASGTYNEQFF.

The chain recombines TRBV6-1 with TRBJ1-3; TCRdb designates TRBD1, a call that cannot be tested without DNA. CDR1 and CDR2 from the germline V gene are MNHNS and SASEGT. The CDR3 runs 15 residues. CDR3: CASIRGAVPGNTIYF.

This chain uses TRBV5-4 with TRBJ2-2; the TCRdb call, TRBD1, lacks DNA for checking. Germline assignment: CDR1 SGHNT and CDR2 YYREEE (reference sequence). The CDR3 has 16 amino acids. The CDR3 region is CATKKSGGGRTGELFF.

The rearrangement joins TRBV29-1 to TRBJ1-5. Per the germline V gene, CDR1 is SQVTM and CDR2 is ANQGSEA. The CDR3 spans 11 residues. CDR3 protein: CSNSVNQPQHF.

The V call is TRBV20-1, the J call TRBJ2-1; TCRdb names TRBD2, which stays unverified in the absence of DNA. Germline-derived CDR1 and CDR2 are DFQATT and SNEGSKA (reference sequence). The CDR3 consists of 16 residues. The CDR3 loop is CSATRPAGGSLNEQFF.